The T cell receptor (beta chain) under discussion was sequenced for a study of pediatric ulcerative colitis. Study findings and constraints: A couple of rectal clonotypes were found only in ulcerative colitis patients, all of them. In rectum, acute severe colitis had expanded clones and less diversity.

The CDR3 runs to 14 residues. Germline V CDR1 and CDR2: SGHVS, FNYEAQ. V lost 0 bases and J 9 bases, leaving 12 bases between the germline ends. Notes on this clone: Its antigen is not known.

Rectal tissue came from one to two pinch biopsies taken at colonoscopy. Before the diagnostic colonoscopy, ulcerative colitis patients were free of immunosuppressive medication. This was a survey-level run. Clones were sequenced by immunoSEQ multiplex PCR, and TCRdb holds only the in-frame ones, with some missing. The sample has 36,000 or so clones, approximately 73% seen once. Sequencing input: gut tissue. This sequence originates from a boy younger than 18 with moderate ulcerative colitis. The J gene is TRBJ2-1, the V gene TRBV7-6; weak D call: TRBD1 (6 bases). The CDR3 region has the DNA TGTGCCAGCAGCTTAGCGGCCCAGGGGCCTGAGCAGTTCTTC. It specifies CASSLAAQGPEQFF.